These T cell receptor beta chains were read from a single sample in a study of CD8 T cells in ankylosing spondylitis. Using its own MiXCR run on the 5' RACE reads, TCRdb lists one record per CDR3 protein. The sample lists hundreds of thousands of distinct CDR3 sequences, around 11% occurring once. What was sequenced was blood, either unsorted or a sorted T cell fraction (not recorded which). These receptors all come from a male donor with ankylosing spondylitis. The CDR3 runs from the conserved cysteine through the conserved F or W. Fields, in order: D gene, J gene, clone size, V gene, CDR3 protein, CDR3 DNA. D genes are given only for firm matches. Not all rows give a size; the values are once, few, many and, for expanded clones, a class.

>-|TRBJ1-4|few|TRBV3-1
CASSQVTSVGEKLFF
TGTGCCAGCAGCCAAGTCACATCGGTGGGTGAAAAACTGTTTTTT
>-|TRBJ2-1|few|TRBV4-2
CASSHDSEGQFF
TGTGCCAGCAGCCATGATAGCGAAGGGCAGTTCTTC
>TRBD2|TRBJ2-3|few|TRBV20-1
CSAREWRGWDTQYF
TGCAGTGCTAGAGAGTGGCGGGGGTGGGATACGCAGTATTTT
>-|TRBJ2-5|-|TRBV18
CASSPGTGPETQYF
TGTGCCAGCTCACCGGGGACGGGTCCGGAGACCCAGTACTTC
>TRBD2|TRBJ2-7|few|TRBV4-1
CASSPQRGAYEQYF
TGCGCCAGCAGCCCCCAACGGGGGGCCTACGAGCAGTACTTC
>-|TRBJ2-7|-|TRBV11-1
CTSSLDRFSYEQYF
TGTACCAGCAGCTTAGACAGGTTCTCCTACGAGCAGTACTTC
>-|TRBJ2-2|few|TRBV5-1
CASSLIAGYTGELFF
TGCGCCAGCAGCTTGATCGCAGGTTACACCGGGGAGCTGTTTTTT
>-|TRBJ2-3|few|TRBV7-9
CASVPLSKRVADTQYF
TGTGCCAGCGTACCTCTCTCGAAGAGGGTAGCAGATACGCAGTATTTT
>-|TRBJ1-5|few|TRBV20-1
CSGLKGQAYQPQHF
TGCAGTGGTCTCAAGGGGCAAGCGTACCAGCCCCAGCATTTT
>TRBD1|TRBJ1-2|once|TRBV6-2/TRBV6-3
CASSGTGFNGYTF
TGTGCCAGCAGCGGGACAGGATTCAATGGCTACACCTTC
>-|TRBJ2-1|many|TRBV11-2
CASSLPSSNEQFF
TGTGCCAGCAGCTTACCATCCAGCAATGAGCAGTTCTTC
>TRBD1|TRBJ1-4|few|TRBV18
CASSPTGGLTNEKLFF
TGTGCCAGCTCACCAACAGGGGGATTAACTAATGAAAAACTGTTTTTT
>TRBD2|TRBJ2-1|few|TRBV6-2/TRBV6-3
CASRPSGKNEQFF
TGTGCCAGCAGGCCTAGCGGGAAGAATGAGCAGTTCTTC
>TRBD2|TRBJ2-1|many|TRBV20-1
CSARSSGGYEQFF
TGCAGTGCTAGATCCTCCGGGGGGTATGAGCAGTTCTTC
>-|TRBJ2-7|-|TRBV18
CASSPPGGIRYEQYF
TGTGCCAGCTCACCACCGGGTGGGATCCGCTACGAGCAGTACTTC
>-|TRBJ1-2|-|TRBV29-1
CSVGGIGSYTF
TGCAGCGTTGGAGGGATAGGTAGCTACACCTTC
>TRBD1|TRBJ2-7|few|TRBV5-1
CASSLAGQVYYEQYF
TGCGCCAGCAGCTTGGCCGGACAGGTCTACTACGAGCAGTACTTC
>-|TRBJ1-1|-|TRBV15
CATRDQGFTEAFF
TGTGCCACCAGGGACCAGGGTTTTACTGAAGCTTTCTTT
>-|TRBJ2-3|few|TRBV10-3
CAISETAVSTDTQYF
TGTGCCATCAGTGAAACGGCCGTTAGCACAGATACGCAGTATTTT
>-|TRBJ1-1|-|TRBV5-1
CASSLDGQATEAFF
TGCGCCAGCAGCTTGGATGGCCAAGCAACTGAAGCTTTCTTT
>TRBD2|TRBJ2-7|few|TRBV7-9
CASTWGTSGTYEQYF
TGTGCCAGCACCTGGGGGACTAGCGGGACCTACGAGCAGTACTTC
>-|TRBJ1-2|few|TRBV4-2
CASSQEVGRGYTF
TGTGCCAGCAGCCAAGAAGTAGGCAGAGGCTACACCTTC
>-|TRBJ1-3|-|TRBV12-3/TRBV12-4
CASSLLRNTIYF
TGTGCCAGCAGTTTACTACGAAACACCATATATTTT
>-|TRBJ1-5|few|TRBV20-1
CSASTTENQPQHF
TGCAGTGCCTCGACGACGGAAAATCAGCCCCAGCATTTT
>-|TRBJ1-6|few|TRBV4-2
CASRPLGGRDSPLHF
TGTGCCAGCAGGCCCCTTGGCGGTCGGGATTCACCCCTCCACTTT
>-|TRBJ2-1|few|TRBV9
CASSARVSSYNEQFF
TGTGCCAGCAGCGCCAGGGTAAGCTCCTACAATGAGCAGTTCTTC
>-|TRBJ1-2|-|TRBV20-1
CSARSLVTYGYTF
TGCAGTGCTAGGTCTCTCGTGACCTATGGCTACACCTTC
>TRBD1|TRBJ2-1|-|TRBV7-2
CASSLVVTGYNEQFF
TGTGCCAGCAGCTTAGTAGTGACAGGGTACAATGAGCAGTTCTTC
>-|TRBJ2-3|many|TRBV20-1
CSAFTSFVTDTQYF
TGCAGTGCTTTTACTAGCTTTGTCACCGATACGCAGTATTTT
>-|TRBJ1-1|-|TRBV5-1
CASSFNRGAFF
TGCGCCAGCAGCTTTAACCGGGGAGCTTTCTTT
>TRBD2|TRBJ2-7|-|TRBV20-1
CSARTGGYHEQYF
TGCAGTGCTAGAACGGGAGGGTATCACGAGCAGTACTTC
>-|TRBJ1-5|many|TRBV7-2
CASSLVRGQPQHF
TGTGCCAGCAGCTTAGTAAGGGGTCAGCCCCAGCATTTT
>-|TRBJ1-2|-|TRBV6-5
CASSYSLQGYGYTF
TGTGCCAGCAGTTACTCGTTACAGGGTTATGGCTACACCTTC
>-|TRBJ1-3|-|TRBV6-2/TRBV6-3
CASIDGAAGNTIYF
TGTGCCAGCATCGACGGCGCCGCTGGAAACACCATATATTTT
>-|TRBJ2-7|-|TRBV29-1
CSVGRVLSYEQYF
TGCAGCGTCGGTAGGGTTTTATCCTACGAGCAGTACTTC
>-|TRBJ2-1|few|TRBV7-8
CASSSPRGFEQFF
TGTGCCAGCAGCTCGCCCCGTGGTTTTGAGCAGTTCTTC
>-|TRBJ2-5|many|TRBV29-1
CSVRGQGVETQYF
TGCAGCGTCCGGGGGCAGGGGGTCGAGACCCAGTACTTC
>-|TRBJ2-1|-|TRBV5-1
CASSLRSGSTYNEQFF
TGCGCCAGCAGCCTTCGGTCCGGGAGTACCTACAATGAGCAGTTCTTC
>TRBD1|TRBJ2-7|few|TRBV6-1
CASSIFRDRELTYEQYF
TGTGCCAGCAGTATCTTCCGGGACAGGGAACTTACCTACGAGCAGTACTTC
>TRBD1|TRBJ2-3|-|TRBV9
CASSVTGQGLTDTQYF
TGTGCCAGCAGCGTGACGGGACAGGGGTTAACAGATACGCAGTATTTT
>TRBD1|TRBJ1-3|-|TRBV6-1
CASRSDRVRGNTIYF
TGTGCCAGCAGATCCGACAGGGTCCGTGGAAACACCATATATTTT
>TRBD1|TRBJ2-7|few|TRBV18
CASYITGDEQYF
TGTGCCAGCTACATAACAGGGGACGAGCAGTACTTC
>-|TRBJ1-2|-|TRBV12-3/TRBV12-4
CASTRGRINYGYTF
TGTGCCAGCACCCGGGGCAGGATTAACTATGGCTACACCTTC
>TRBD2|TRBJ2-1|-|TRBV4-3
CASSQGGVAGSYNEQFF
TGCGCCAGCAGCCAAGGGGGAGTAGCGGGGTCCTACAATGAGCAGTTCTTC
>TRBD1|TRBJ2-5|many|TRBV20-1
CSARVGTGSETQYF
TGCAGTGCTAGAGTGGGGACAGGGTCAGAGACCCAGTACTTC
>TRBD1|TRBJ1-6|-|TRBV6-5
CASSQRQGPTYNSPLHF
TGTGCCAGCAGTCAAAGACAGGGCCCAACCTATAATTCACCCCTCCACTTT
>TRBD1|TRBJ1-2|few|TRBV6-1
CASTRGTGVYGYTF
TGTGCCAGCACCAGGGGGACAGGGGTCTATGGCTACACCTTC
>-|TRBJ2-1|many|TRBV29-1
CSVAMGVPYNEQFF
TGCAGCGTCGCCATGGGGGTCCCCTACAATGAGCAGTTCTTC
>-|TRBJ2-3|few|TRBV20-1
CSATSRDTQYF
TGCAGTGCTACGAGCCGGGATACGCAGTATTTT
>-|TRBJ2-7|-|TRBV5-4
CASSLEPAQGYEQYF
TGTGCCAGCAGCTTGGAACCCGCGCAGGGCTACGAGCAGTACTTC
>TRBD1|TRBJ1-2|few|TRBV4-3
CASSPDREGYGYTF
TGCGCCAGCAGCCCGGACAGGGAGGGCTATGGCTACACCTTC
>TRBD1|TRBJ2-7|few|TRBV7-8
CASSLGTGWLNEQYF
TGTGCCAGCAGCCTTGGGACAGGGTGGCTCAACGAGCAGTACTTC
>-|TRBJ1-2|-|TRBV20-1
CSARDPGGHYGYTF
TGCAGTGCTAGAGATCCGGGAGGGCACTATGGCTACACCTTC
>-|TRBJ2-5|few|TRBV4-3
CASSPGTGSETQYF
TGCGCCAGCAGCCCCGGGACTGGGAGTGAGACCCAGTACTTC
>-|TRBJ1-2|few|TRBV6-4
CASTRSRGDYYGYTF
TGTGCCAGCACGAGGTCAAGGGGCGATTATTATGGCTACACCTTC
>-|TRBJ1-1|many|TRBV20-1
CSANRKRGTTEAFF
TGCAGTGCTAACAGGAAAAGGGGGACGACTGAAGCTTTCTTT
>TRBD1|TRBJ1-5|-|TRBV28
CASSWAGTEMFNQPQHF
TGTGCCAGCAGTTGGGCCGGGACAGAGATGTTCAATCAGCCCCAGCATTTT
>-|TRBJ1-1|few|TRBV7-2
CASSPRHRTEAFF
TGTGCCAGCAGCCCGAGACACCGTACTGAAGCTTTCTTT
>-|TRBJ2-3|-|TRBV4-1
CASSQGVGDTQYF
TGCGCCAGCAGCCAAGGTGTCGGAGATACGCAGTATTTT